This T cell receptor beta chain was profiled in a study of early T cells in non-severe SARS-CoV-2 infection. Study overall: Sequencing was performed on bulk RNA from unsorted whole blood, leaving chains unpaired.

Researchers tagged individual cDNA molecules with unique molecular identifiers. TCRdb independently ran MiXCR on the 5' RACE reads; one entry per CDR3 protein. The sample shows tens of thousands of distinct CDR3 sequences, more than 5.5% of them seen only once. Study-level results: A preference for anti-spike CD8 responses marked VDJdb matching, which missed private and CD4 specificities.

V lost 4 bases, J lost 2 bases, and 12 bases lay in between. Per the germline V gene, CDR1 is LGHNA and CDR2 is YNFKEQ. This CDR3 has 14 amino acids. This clonotype was seen repeatedly, ten times or more. The antigen remains unidentified. J is TRBJ2-7 and V is TRBV4-2; D could derive from TRBD1 or TRBD2 (5 bases each). The sample here was whole blood, taken at baseline. This clonotype was obtained from an adult who was a healthcare worker with PCR-confirmed SARS-CoV-2 infection or an uninfected control (not recorded which). In DNA, the CDR3 is TGTGCCAGCAGCCCGGTCCGGGACCCCTACGAGCAGTACTTC. Amino acids: CASSPVRDPYEQYF.